The 13 T cell receptor beta chains reported below all come from one sample, sequenced in a study of T cell responses to AZD1222 COVID-19 vaccine. TCRdb keeps only in-frame clones here, not all; method: immunoSEQ multiplex PCR. Among more than 95,000 clones listed, over 75% were seen once. The material was peripheral blood, obtained on day 0 of MenACWY control vaccination. The source of these receptors is an adult in good health.

The CDR3 is CASSAITGTGNTIYF. The DNA of the CDR3 is TGTGCCAGCAGCGCCATTACAGGGACTGGAAACACCATATATTTT. The gene calls are TRBV9 and TRBJ1-3; D is perhaps TRBD1 (6 bases). The CDR3 is 15 amino acids. V dropped 3 bases and J dropped 2 bases, with 12 bases sitting between them. Germline loops: CDR1 SGDLS, CDR2 YYNGEE.

This chain links TRBV28 with TRBJ1-5, with a weak D call TRBD1 (5 bases). The ends were cut back, 2 bases at V and 0 bases at J, with 8 bases in the middle. The CDR3 has 15 residues. CDR1 is MDHEN, CDR2 SYDVKM, per germline. CDR3 protein: CASSLRGPSNQPQHF. The CDR3 DNA is TGTGCCAGCAGTTTAAGGGGCCCTAGCAATCAGCCCCAGCATTTT. Combining the CDR3 with reference TRBV28 and TRBJ1-5 gives the whole variable domain DVKVTQSSRYLVKRTGEKVFLECVQDMDHENMFWYRQDPGLGLRLIYFSYDVKMKEKGDIPEGYSVSREKKERFSLILESASTNQTSMYLCASSLRGPSNQPQHFGDGTRLSIL.

The V call is TRBV6-1, the J call TRBJ2-7, with a tentative D call TRBD1 (6 bases). The CDR3 runs to 14 residues. Germline CDR1 and CDR2: MNHNS and SASEGT. Trimming stripped 3 bases from V and 0 bases from J, with 9 bases between. This CDR3 reads CASSDPTGSYEQYF. Here the CDR3 DNA reads TGTGCCAGCAGTGACCCGACAGGCTCCTACGAGCAGTACTTC.

The chain employs TRBV11-2 and TRBJ1-2; 8 bases map to TRBD1. The V and J ends lost 5 bases and 4 bases, in that order; junction bases with no gene match: 6. Germline CDR1 SGHAT, CDR2 FQNNGV. The CDR3 length is 14 residues. This CDR3 reads CASSGQGAVYGYTF. CDR3 DNA: TGTGCCAGCAGCGGACAGGGAGCTGTCTATGGCTACACCTTC.

CDR3 in DNA: TGTGCCAGCAGCCTATCGGGGGAGCAGTTCTTC. It translates to CASSLSGEQFF. The genes are TRBV27 and TRBJ2-1, with a weak D call TRBD2 (5 bases). Per germline, CDR1 MNHEY and CDR2 SMNVEV (reference sequence). V was cut by 6 bases and J by 10 bases, with 10 bases left in between. CDR3 length: 11 amino acids.

The chain combines TRBV7-2 with TRBJ1-5, with no clear D. There are 14 residues in the CDR3. From germline, CDR1 is SGHTA and CDR2 FQGNSA. Trimming removed 3 bases from V and 7 bases from J, with 13 bases in between. The CDR3 loop is CASSLGIDVQPQHF. The CDR3 DNA sequence: TGTGCCAGCAGCTTGGGGATCGACGTGCAGCCCCAGCATTTT.

This CDR3 is CAWSPSRREQYF. In DNA, the CDR3 is TGTGCCTGGAGTCCAAGCAGGCGCGAGCAGTACTTC. The chain is built from TRBV30 and TRBJ2-7; the D is unclear. CDR1 and CDR2 (germline): GTSNPN, SVGIG (reference sequence). V was clipped by 2 bases and J by 6 bases, with 11 bases between them. The CDR3 extends over 12 amino acids.

V gene TRBV5-4 combines with J gene TRBJ2-2; weak D call: TRBD2 (6 bases). The V end lost 9 bases, the J end lost 0 bases, and 15 bases lay between the germline ends. The CDR3 length is 15 residues. Germline V gene lookup returns CDR1 SGHNT and CDR2 YYREEE (reference sequence). The CDR3 is CATSGWAANTGELFF. For the CDR3, the DNA is TGTGCCACGAGCGGGTGGGCGGCGAACACCGGGGAGCTGTTTTTT. The full variable domain, its missing parts supplied by reference TRBV5-4 and TRBJ2-2, is ETGVTQSPTHLIKTRGQQVTLRCSSQSGHNTVSWYQQALGQGPQFIFQYYREEENGRGNFPPRFSGLQFPNYSSELNVNALELDDSALYLCATSGWAANTGELFFGEGSRLTVL.

The chain combines TRBV27 with TRBJ2-5; D is unresolved. Between the trimmed V and J ends, which lost 6 bases and 5 bases, there was a span of 10 bases. Germline lookup yields CDR1 MNHEY and CDR2 SMNVEV (reference sequence). This CDR3 spans 12 amino acids. This CDR3 is CASSPFGETQYF. In DNA form, the CDR3 reads TGTGCCAGCAGCCCATTCGGGGAGACCCAGTACTTC.

J is TRBJ1-6 and V is TRBV7-9; D uncertain. Germline CDR1 reads SEHNR; CDR2 reads FQNEAQ (reference sequence). The germline V and J ends were trimmed by 1 base and 9 bases, with 10 bases remaining between them. CDR3 size: 14 residues. The CDR3 loop is CASSLGPSGSPLHF. In DNA form, the CDR3 reads TGTGCCAGCAGCTTAGGGCCTTCCGGTTCACCCCTCCACTTT.

The V and J genes are TRBV6-5 and TRBJ1-1; no clear D. The CDR3 loop spans 12 amino acids. The germline CDR1 and CDR2 sequences are MNHEY and SVGAGI. With 3 bases removed from V and 11 bases from J, the gap between germline ends came to 13 bases. CDR3 in amino acids: CASSYPGRAAFF. Written as DNA, the CDR3 is TGTGCCAGCAGTTATCCCGGGAGGGCGGCTTTCTTT.

The chain couples TRBV6-5 to TRBJ2-3; 8 nucleotides align to TRBD1. The V gene's germline CDR1 is MNHEY and CDR2 SVGAGI. The length of the CDR3 is 15 residues. The trim removed 7 bases at V and 4 bases at J, leaving 10 bases unmatched. The CDR3 DNA sequence: TGTGCCAGCAACCCCGGACAGGGTTTAGCAGATACGCAGTATTTT. This translates into CASNPGQGLADTQYF.

V and J are TRBV15 and TRBJ2-7; D perhaps matches TRBD2 (5 bases). Trimming removed 0 bases at V and 3 bases at J, with 12 bases between. Germline assignment: CDR1 LNHNV and CDR2 YYDKDF (reference sequence). This CDR3 has 15 amino acids. This CDR3 is CATSRDYGRVYEQYF. The CDR3 coding sequence is TGTGCCACCAGCAGAGATTACGGGCGGGTCTACGAGCAGTACTTC.